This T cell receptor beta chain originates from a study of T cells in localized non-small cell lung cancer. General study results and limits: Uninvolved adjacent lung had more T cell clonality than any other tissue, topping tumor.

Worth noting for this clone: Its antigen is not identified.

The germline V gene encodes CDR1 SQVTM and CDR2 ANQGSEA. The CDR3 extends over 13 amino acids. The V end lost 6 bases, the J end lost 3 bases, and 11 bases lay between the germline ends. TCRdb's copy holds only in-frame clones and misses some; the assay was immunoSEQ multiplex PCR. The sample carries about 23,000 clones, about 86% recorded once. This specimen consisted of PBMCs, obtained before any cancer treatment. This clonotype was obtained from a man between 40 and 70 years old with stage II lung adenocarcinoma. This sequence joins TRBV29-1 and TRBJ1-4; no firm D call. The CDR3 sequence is CSVLADPNEKLFF. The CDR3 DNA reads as TGCAGCGTCCTCGCAGACCCTAATGAAAAACTGTTTTTT.